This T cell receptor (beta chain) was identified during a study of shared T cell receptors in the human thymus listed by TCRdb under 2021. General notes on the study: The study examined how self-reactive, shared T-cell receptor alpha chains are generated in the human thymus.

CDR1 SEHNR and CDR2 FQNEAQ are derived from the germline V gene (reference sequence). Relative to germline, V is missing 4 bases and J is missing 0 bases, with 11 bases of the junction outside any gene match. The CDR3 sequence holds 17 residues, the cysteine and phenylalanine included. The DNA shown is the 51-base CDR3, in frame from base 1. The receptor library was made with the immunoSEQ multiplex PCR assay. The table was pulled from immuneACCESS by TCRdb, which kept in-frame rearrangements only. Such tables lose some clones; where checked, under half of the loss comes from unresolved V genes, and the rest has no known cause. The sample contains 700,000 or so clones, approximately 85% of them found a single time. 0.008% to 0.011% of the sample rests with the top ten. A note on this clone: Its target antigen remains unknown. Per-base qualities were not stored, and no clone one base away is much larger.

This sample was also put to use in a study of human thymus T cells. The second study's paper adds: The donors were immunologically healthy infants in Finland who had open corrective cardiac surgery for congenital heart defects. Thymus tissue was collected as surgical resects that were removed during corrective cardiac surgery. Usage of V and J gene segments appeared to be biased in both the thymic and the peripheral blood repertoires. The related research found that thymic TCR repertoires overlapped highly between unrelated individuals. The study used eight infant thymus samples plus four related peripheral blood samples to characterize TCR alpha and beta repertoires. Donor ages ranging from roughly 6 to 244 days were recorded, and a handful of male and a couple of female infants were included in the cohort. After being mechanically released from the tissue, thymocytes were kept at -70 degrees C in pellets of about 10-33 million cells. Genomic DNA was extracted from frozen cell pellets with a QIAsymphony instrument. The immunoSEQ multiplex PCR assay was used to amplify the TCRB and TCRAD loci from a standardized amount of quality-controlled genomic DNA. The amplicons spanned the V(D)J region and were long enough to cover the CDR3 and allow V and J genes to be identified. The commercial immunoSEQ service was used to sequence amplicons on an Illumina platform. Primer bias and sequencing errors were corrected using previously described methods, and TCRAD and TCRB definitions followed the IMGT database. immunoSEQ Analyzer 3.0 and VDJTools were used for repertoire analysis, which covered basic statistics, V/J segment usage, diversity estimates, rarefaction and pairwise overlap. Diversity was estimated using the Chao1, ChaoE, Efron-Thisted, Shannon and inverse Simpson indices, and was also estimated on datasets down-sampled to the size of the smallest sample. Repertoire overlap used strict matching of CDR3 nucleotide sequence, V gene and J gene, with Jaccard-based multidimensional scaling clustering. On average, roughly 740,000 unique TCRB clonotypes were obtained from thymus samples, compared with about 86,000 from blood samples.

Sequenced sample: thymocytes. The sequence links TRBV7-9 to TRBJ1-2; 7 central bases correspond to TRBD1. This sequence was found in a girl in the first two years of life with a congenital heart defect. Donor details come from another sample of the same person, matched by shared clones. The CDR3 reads CASSYSRDRETNYGYTF. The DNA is TGTGCCAGCAGCTATTCCCGGGACAGAGAGACTAACTATGGCTACACCTTC.